The clone carrying this T cell receptor (beta chain) was counted only a few times. This specimen comes from a study of blood T cell repertoires in COVID-19. Germline CDR1 is MNHEY and CDR2 is SVGEGT. The trim removed 5 bases at V and 4 bases at J, leaving 6 bases unmatched. This CDR3 has 15 amino acids. Clones were read by immunoSEQ multiplex PCR, and TCRdb kept only the in-frame ones, dropping some. The sample holds some 160,000 clones; around four fifths are singletons and the top ten take about 8%. The sequence derives from a woman aged 50 to 60 who had recovered from COVID-19. The chain combines TRBV6-2 or TRBV6-3 with TRBJ2-3; TRBD2 matches at 10 bases. Sequencing used PBMCs or T cells enriched from blood (not recorded which). CDR3 nucleotide sequence: TGTGCCAGCAGTCAATCTAGCGGGAGTTCAGATACGCAGTATTTT. Translated, it gives CASSQSSGSSDTQYF.